These T cell receptor beta chains were read from a single sample in a study of cytomegalovirus exposure and HLA in healthy donors. Using immunoSEQ multiplex PCR, the repertoire was profiled, and TCRdb retains in-frame clones only, with some absent. Of some 56,000 clones listed, 75% to 85% are singletons. The sequencing sample was made of PBMCs. The receptors derive from a woman in her 40s in good health and CMV-seronegative. Each CDR3 is given with its conserved first and last residue. Fields, in order: CDR3 DNA, CDR3 protein, J gene, clone size, V gene, D gene. A D gene is named only where the DNA matches it firmly. Expanded clones get a size class; other rows say once, few or many, or leave the size out.

cdr3_nt: TGCGCCAGCAGTCAATCGAGGGGAGCAGGGGGACCTTTCGCTGAAGCTTTCTTT
cdr3_aa: CASSQSRGAGGPFAEAFF
j_call: TRBJ1-1
clone_size: NA
v_call: TRBV23-1
d_call: TRBD1

cdr3_nt: TGTGCCAGCAGTTCTAGCGGGAGTTGGAACGAGCAGTACTTC
cdr3_aa: CASSSSGSWNEQYF
j_call: TRBJ2-7
clone_size: NA
v_call: TRBV28
d_call: TRBD2

cdr3_nt: TGTGCCAGCAGCTCGACTCTCCCGAGGGAGCAGTACTTC
cdr3_aa: CASSSTLPREQYF
j_call: TRBJ2-7
clone_size: few
v_call: TRBV5-6
d_call: NA

cdr3_nt: TGTGCCAGCAGCCAAGATGGACTAGCGGGGAAGAATGAGCAGTTCTTC
cdr3_aa: CASSQDGLAGKNEQFF
j_call: TRBJ2-1
clone_size: NA
v_call: TRBV4-2
d_call: TRBD2

cdr3_nt: TGCGCCAGCAGTGAAACAGGGAATGAGCAGTTCTTC
cdr3_aa: CASSETGNEQFF
j_call: TRBJ2-1
clone_size: NA
v_call: TRBV10-1
d_call: NA

cdr3_nt: TGTGCCAGCAGCTTATTCGGAAGGTCAGGTAGCACAGATACGCAGTATTTT
cdr3_aa: CASSLFGRSGSTDTQYF
j_call: TRBJ2-3
clone_size: NA
v_call: TRBV7-8
d_call: NA

cdr3_nt: TGTGCCAGCAGCCTGAATACAGGGCCCTACGAGCAGTACTTC
cdr3_aa: CASSLNTGPYEQYF
j_call: TRBJ2-7
clone_size: NA
v_call: TRBV11-2
d_call: NA

cdr3_nt: TGCGCCAGCAGCCAAGTAGGCCAGGTTTATGGCTACACCTTC
cdr3_aa: CASSQVGQVYGYTF
j_call: TRBJ1-2
clone_size: NA
v_call: TRBV4-1
d_call: NA

cdr3_nt: TGTGCCAGCAGTTACCCAGGGCGGAACTATGGCTACACCTTC
cdr3_aa: CASSYPGRNYGYTF
j_call: TRBJ1-2
clone_size: NA
v_call: TRBV28
d_call: NA

cdr3_nt: TGTGCCAGCAGCCGACAGGGGAGCACCTACAATGAGCAGTTCTTC
cdr3_aa: CASSRQGSTYNEQFF
j_call: TRBJ2-1
clone_size: NA
v_call: TRBV14
d_call: TRBD1

cdr3_nt: TGTGCCAGCAGTTACGACTGGGACACTGAAGCTTTCTTT
cdr3_aa: CASSYDWDTEAFF
j_call: TRBJ1-1
clone_size: NA
v_call: TRBV28
d_call: NA

cdr3_nt: TGTGCCAGCAGCCCACTGACTAGCGGGTTCCAAGAGACCCAGTACTTC
cdr3_aa: CASSPLTSGFQETQYF
j_call: TRBJ2-5
clone_size: few
v_call: TRBV5-6
d_call: TRBD2

cdr3_nt: TGTGCCAGCAGCCCCAGGGCTACCACTGAAGCTTTCTTT
cdr3_aa: CASSPRATTEAFF
j_call: TRBJ1-1
clone_size: NA
v_call: TRBV13
d_call: NA

cdr3_nt: TGTGCCAGCAGTTACGTGGACAGGGAGGGCTACACCTTC
cdr3_aa: CASSYVDREGYTF
j_call: TRBJ1-2
clone_size: once
v_call: TRBV6-6
d_call: TRBD1

cdr3_nt: TGCGCCAGCAGCCAAGGCCCCGGAGGGACCTACGAGCAGTACTTC
cdr3_aa: CASSQGPGGTYEQYF
j_call: TRBJ2-7
clone_size: NA
v_call: TRBV4-1
d_call: NA

cdr3_nt: TGTGCCAGCTCACCACCGACTTCGGGCGGCGGGGGGAAGCTGTGGCAGTACTTC
cdr3_aa: CASSPPTSGGGGKLWQYF
j_call: TRBJ2-7
clone_size: NA
v_call: TRBV18
d_call: TRBD2

cdr3_nt: TGTGCCAGCAGTTCTTACGAGCAGTACTTC
cdr3_aa: CASSSYEQYF
j_call: TRBJ2-7
clone_size: few
v_call: TRBV27
d_call: NA

cdr3_nt: TGCGCCAGCAGCCACCTAGCGGGAGGGGTAGGTGAGCAGTTCTTC
cdr3_aa: CASSHLAGGVGEQFF
j_call: TRBJ2-1
clone_size: NA
v_call: TRBV5-1
d_call: TRBD2

cdr3_nt: TGCGCCAGCAGCTTGGCTGGACTAGCGGGAGGGCCTAGATTCCTTGAGCAGTTCTTC
cdr3_aa: CASSLAGLAGGPRFLEQFF
j_call: TRBJ2-1
clone_size: NA
v_call: TRBV5-1
d_call: TRBD2

cdr3_nt: TGCGCCAGCAGCACCGGGACTAGACGCAACTACGAGCAGTACTTC
cdr3_aa: CASSTGTRRNYEQYF
j_call: TRBJ2-7
clone_size: NA
v_call: TRBV5-1
d_call: TRBD2

cdr3_nt: TGTGCCAGCAAAAAGGGAGTTAATGAAAAACTGTTTTTT
cdr3_aa: CASKKGVNEKLFF
j_call: TRBJ1-4
clone_size: NA
v_call: TRBV28
d_call: NA

cdr3_nt: TGCAGCGTTGGGTCAGGGGGCGCTAAGGGCTATGGCTACACCTTC
cdr3_aa: CSVGSGGAKGYGYTF
j_call: TRBJ1-2
clone_size: NA
v_call: TRBV29-1
d_call: TRBD1

cdr3_nt: TGCGCCAGCAGTGAGGGTCTTACCCCGGTAGCAGGGTTGTACAATGAGCAGTTCTTC
cdr3_aa: CASSEGLTPVAGLYNEQFF
j_call: TRBJ2-1
clone_size: NA
v_call: TRBV10-2
d_call: NA

cdr3_nt: TGCGCCAGCAGCTTGGAACGGCCTAGCGGTGCCGACGAGCAGTACTTC
cdr3_aa: CASSLERPSGADEQYF
j_call: TRBJ2-7
clone_size: NA
v_call: TRBV5-1
d_call: TRBD2

cdr3_nt: TGTGCCAGCAGCCGGGACACCTACTACAATGAGCAGTTCTTC
cdr3_aa: CASSRDTYYNEQFF
j_call: TRBJ2-1
clone_size: NA
v_call: TRBV2
d_call: NA

cdr3_nt: TGTGCCAGCAGCCACGGTTATAACACTGAAGCTTTCTTT
cdr3_aa: CASSHGYNTEAFF
j_call: TRBJ1-1
clone_size: few
v_call: TRBV7-8
d_call: NA

cdr3_nt: TGCGCCAGCAGCCAAGAAGGAACGGACAGCTCCTACGAGCAGTACTTC
cdr3_aa: CASSQEGTDSSYEQYF
j_call: TRBJ2-7
clone_size: few
v_call: TRBV4-3
d_call: NA

cdr3_nt: TGTGCCAGCAGCTTAGCTCGGAGGACCGGCTCCTTTAAGACCCAGTACTTC
cdr3_aa: CASSLARRTGSFKTQYF
j_call: TRBJ2-5
clone_size: NA
v_call: TRBV7-9
d_call: NA

cdr3_nt: TGCGCCAGCAGCCGCGCCGGGACTCCAAACACTGAAGCTTTCTTT
cdr3_aa: CASSRAGTPNTEAFF
j_call: TRBJ1-1
clone_size: once
v_call: TRBV4-1
d_call: NA

cdr3_nt: TGTGCCAGCAATTTTGGACTAGCGACCCAAGATACGCAGTATTTT
cdr3_aa: CASNFGLATQDTQYF
j_call: TRBJ2-3
clone_size: few
v_call: TRBV7-9
d_call: TRBD2

cdr3_nt: TGTGCCAGCAGCGTAGTGGGACAGGGAACAACTGAAGCTTTCTTT
cdr3_aa: CASSVVGQGTTEAFF
j_call: TRBJ1-1
clone_size: NA
v_call: TRBV9
d_call: TRBD1

cdr3_nt: TGTGCCAGCAGTTTGGGGACAAACGAGCAGTACTTC
cdr3_aa: CASSLGTNEQYF
j_call: TRBJ2-7
clone_size: few
v_call: TRBV6-6
d_call: NA

cdr3_nt: TGTGCCAGCAGCTCCCCGGGACTAAAGAACACCGGGGAGCTGTTTTTT
cdr3_aa: CASSSPGLKNTGELFF
j_call: TRBJ2-2
clone_size: NA
v_call: TRBV9
d_call: TRBD2

cdr3_nt: TGTGCCAGCAGCTTTACGCACTCGGGGGAGACCCAGTACTTC
cdr3_aa: CASSFTHSGETQYF
j_call: TRBJ2-5
clone_size: NA
v_call: TRBV7-6
d_call: NA

cdr3_nt: TGTGCCTGGAGTGGAGCGGGAGGTCAAAATGAGCAGTTCTTC
cdr3_aa: CAWSGAGGQNEQFF
j_call: TRBJ2-1
clone_size: few
v_call: TRBV30
d_call: TRBD2

cdr3_nt: TGTGCCAGCAGCTTAGGCGGGATATGGGAGACCCAGTACTTC
cdr3_aa: CASSLGGIWETQYF
j_call: TRBJ2-5
clone_size: NA
v_call: TRBV7-9
d_call: NA

cdr3_nt: TGTGCCAGCAGCGAGGACGGGACTAGCGGAAATGAGCAGTTCTTC
cdr3_aa: CASSEDGTSGNEQFF
j_call: TRBJ2-1
clone_size: once
v_call: TRBV9
d_call: TRBD2

cdr3_nt: TGTGCCAGCAGCAGGGGGCGCCAAGAGACCCAGTACTTC
cdr3_aa: CASSRGRQETQYF
j_call: TRBJ2-5
clone_size: NA
v_call: TRBV2
d_call: TRBD1

cdr3_nt: TGTGCCAGCAGTGAACCGATCAGGTATCAGCCCCAGCATTTT
cdr3_aa: CASSEPIRYQPQHF
j_call: TRBJ1-5
clone_size: NA
v_call: TRBV6-1
d_call: NA

cdr3_nt: TGTGCCTGGAGTTGGGGGCACCAAGAGACCCAGTACTTC
cdr3_aa: CAWSWGHQETQYF
j_call: TRBJ2-5
clone_size: NA
v_call: TRBV30
d_call: NA

cdr3_nt: TGTGCCAGCAGCGCCGGAGCGGGAGTAGAGACCCAGTACTTC
cdr3_aa: CASSAGAGVETQYF
j_call: TRBJ2-5
clone_size: once
v_call: TRBV11-2
d_call: TRBD2

cdr3_nt: TGTGCCAGCAGCCTGAACAGGGGCGACGAGCAGTACTTC
cdr3_aa: CASSLNRGDEQYF
j_call: TRBJ2-7
clone_size: NA
v_call: TRBV7-3
d_call: TRBD1

cdr3_nt: TGTGCCAGCAGTGGAAGGGGGACCTACGAGCAGTACTTC
cdr3_aa: CASSGRGTYEQYF
j_call: TRBJ2-7
clone_size: NA
v_call: TRBV25-1
d_call: NA

cdr3_nt: TGTGCCACCAGCAGGGCGGGGGGAGAGTGGGCGTATTTT
cdr3_aa: CATSRAGGEWAYF
j_call: TRBJ2-3
clone_size: NA
v_call: TRBV15
d_call: TRBD2

cdr3_nt: TGTGCCAGCAGCATCCAACTTACGGGGAACTATGGCTACACCTTC
cdr3_aa: CASSIQLTGNYGYTF
j_call: TRBJ1-2
clone_size: NA
v_call: TRBV7-9
d_call: NA

cdr3_nt: TGTGCCAGCAGACCCTATCAGGGGAAAGACACTGAAGCTTTCTTT
cdr3_aa: CASRPYQGKDTEAFF
j_call: TRBJ1-1
clone_size: NA
v_call: TRBV11-2
d_call: NA

cdr3_nt: TGTGCCAGTAGTATCGGGCAAGCGGGAGGGTCCTACAATGAGCAGTTCTTC
cdr3_aa: CASSIGQAGGSYNEQFF
j_call: TRBJ2-1
clone_size: once
v_call: TRBV19
d_call: TRBD2

cdr3_nt: TGTGCCAGCACGCAGGGGGCACCCAATGAGCAGTTCTTC
cdr3_aa: CASTQGAPNEQFF
j_call: TRBJ2-1
clone_size: NA
v_call: TRBV2
d_call: TRBD1

cdr3_nt: TGTGCCAGCAGCCCCCCAAACTCTGGAAACACCATATATTTT
cdr3_aa: CASSPPNSGNTIYF
j_call: TRBJ1-3
clone_size: NA
v_call: TRBV9
d_call: NA

cdr3_nt: TGTGCCAGCAGGGACGTAGCAGGGGGCTTGAGATCCTACAATGAGCAGTTCTTC
cdr3_aa: CASRDVAGGLRSYNEQFF
j_call: TRBJ2-1
clone_size: NA
v_call: TRBV7-9
d_call: TRBD1

cdr3_nt: TGTGCCTGGAGTTTGGACATGGACTATGGCTACACCTTC
cdr3_aa: CAWSLDMDYGYTF
j_call: TRBJ1-2
clone_size: NA
v_call: TRBV30
d_call: NA

cdr3_nt: TGTGCCAGCGGTGAGGGTGCCAGGACAGCGGGCACAGATACGCAGTATTTT
cdr3_aa: CASGEGARTAGTDTQYF
j_call: TRBJ2-3
clone_size: NA
v_call: TRBV6-1
d_call: NA